This passage covers 11 T cell receptor beta chains from one sample sequenced in a study of cytomegalovirus exposure and HLA in healthy donors. The PCR used 60 Vbeta and 13 Jbeta primers. Profiled with immunoSEQ multiplex PCR; TCRdb holds only in-frame clones, not every one. Here the sample spans 160,000 or so clones, about two thirds being singletons. Sequences were obtained from PBMCs. Receptors were obtained from a human donor in good health.

The J gene is TRBJ2-2, the V gene TRBV19; 10 nucleotides match TRBD1. This CDR3 comprises 15 residues. Germline values: CDR1 LNHDA, CDR2 SQIVND (reference sequence). With V trimmed by 3 bases and J by 7 bases, 5 bases remained unmatched. The CDR3 DNA reads TGTGCCAGTAGTATCGACAGGGGGCTAAGCGGGGAGCTGTTTTTT. Protein sequence: CASSIDRGLSGELFF.

Here the CDR3 DNA reads TGTGCCAGCAGCTTAGCTACTAGCGGGGGGTTTTCGGCAGATACGCAGTATTTT. Translated, it gives CASSLATSGGFSADTQYF. The rearrangement links TRBV7-8 to TRBJ2-3, with 12 bases matching TRBD2. V was pared by 0 bases and J by 4 bases, with 8 bases of the junction left unmatched. This CDR3 has 18 amino acids. CDR1 and CDR2 (germline): SGHVS, FQNEAQ.

The chain is built from TRBV19 and TRBJ2-2; TRBD1 matches 9 bases. Germline assignment: CDR1 LNHDA and CDR2 SQIVND (reference sequence). This CDR3 is built from 17 residues. V lost 4 bases and J lost 4; bases outside the gene matches: 10. CDR3 sequence (DNA): TGTGCCAGTAGTACGGCCGTCGGACAGGGGATCACCGGGGAGCTGTTTTTT. It specifies CASSTAVGQGITGELFF.

This CDR3 is CASSLGLAGGGEQFF. In nucleotides, the CDR3 is TGTGCCAGCAGCTTAGGCCTAGCGGGGGGGGGTGAGCAGTTCTTC. The chain uses TRBV7-2 and TRBJ2-1; 12 bases are shared with TRBD2. Germline V gives CDR1 SGHTA, CDR2 FQGNSA. The CDR3 consists of 15 residues. The V segment lost 1 base and the J segment 9 bases; nucleotides outside the gene matches: 4.

The chain joins TRBV7-9 to TRBJ1-1; 9 bases fit TRBD1. V shed 4 bases, J shed 11 bases, and the junction held 11 bases outside the gene matches. The CDR3 is made up of 14 amino acids. The germline V gene encodes CDR1 SEHNR and CDR2 FQNEAQ (reference sequence). CDR3 DNA: TGTGCCAGCAGCTCCACCGGGACAGGGAGCGAGGCTTTCTTT. Encoded protein: CASSSTGTGSEAFF.

In this sample, this clone turned up once. The rearrangement joins TRBV10-3 to TRBJ2-7, with TRBD1 matching over 9 bases. The junction had 6 bases not matched to a gene; V was cut back by 8 bases and J by 1 base. The CDR3 runs to 14 residues. Germline V lookup: CDR1 ENHRY, CDR2 SYGVKD. CDR3 in amino acids: CAIARDRESYEQYF. Here the CDR3 DNA reads TGTGCCATCGCCCGGGACAGGGAATCCTACGAGCAGTACTTC.

The chain couples TRBV6-5 to TRBJ2-7; 9 bases align to TRBD1. Germline V gene data show CDR1 as MNHEY and CDR2 as SVGAGI. The ends lost 4 bases at V and 2 bases at J; junction bases unmatched: 9. The CDR3 loop spans 16 amino acids. CDR3 loop: CASSSSPRTGAYEQYF. The CDR3 DNA reads TGTGCCAGCAGTTCCTCCCCGAGGACAGGGGCCTACGAGCAGTACTTC.

The chain combines TRBV5-1 with TRBJ2-3; 8 bases fit TRBD2. With 5 bases clipped from V and 6 bases from J, the junction kept 14 bases outside the gene matches. The CDR3 runs 16 residues. Germline V gene lookup returns CDR1 SGHRS and CDR2 YFSETQ. CDR3 region: CASSKSGGLSSDTQYF. The DNA for the CDR3 is TGCGCCAGCAGTAAAAGCGGGGGCCTCTCGTCGGATACGCAGTATTTT. The whole variable domain, remainder taken from reference TRBV5-1 and TRBJ2-3, is KAGVTQTPRYLIKTRGQQVTLSCSPISGHRSVSWYQQTPGQGLQFLFEYFSETQRNKGNFPGRFSGRQFSNSRSEMNVSTLELGDSALYLCASSKSGGLSSDTQYFGPGTRLTVL.

This clone has just one count. The genes are TRBV6-5 and TRBJ1-2; unclear D gene. Between the trimmed V and J ends, which lost 8 bases and 1 base, there was a span of 14 bases. CDR1 is MNHEY and CDR2 is SVGAGI in the germline V gene. The CDR3 consists of 14 residues. This chain's CDR3 is CASRTSGYNYGYTF. CDR3 nucleotides: TGTGCCAGCCGTACGTCCGGTTATAACTATGGCTACACCTTC.

The gene calls are TRBV7-8 and TRBJ2-7, with 7 bases fitting TRBD1. The CDR3 contains 16 residues. Trimming took 1 base from V and 1 from J; bases not matched to a gene: 7. CDR1 is SGHVS and CDR2 is FQNEAQ in the germline V gene. The CDR3 spells CASSLGDPGQSYEQYF. The CDR3 DNA sequence: TGTGCCAGCAGCTTAGGGGATCCGGGACAGTCCTACGAGCAGTACTTC.

The V gene is TRBV27, the J gene TRBJ1-5; TRBD1 is a possible D gene (6 bases). The V and J ends lost 5 bases and 3 bases respectively, with 11 bases between them. Germline CDR1 reads MNHEY; CDR2 reads SMNVEV (reference sequence). This CDR3 has 14 residues. DNA of the CDR3: TGTGCCAGCAGTGGTCAGGGGTTCAATCAGCCCCAGCATTTT. This translates into CASSGQGFNQPQHF.